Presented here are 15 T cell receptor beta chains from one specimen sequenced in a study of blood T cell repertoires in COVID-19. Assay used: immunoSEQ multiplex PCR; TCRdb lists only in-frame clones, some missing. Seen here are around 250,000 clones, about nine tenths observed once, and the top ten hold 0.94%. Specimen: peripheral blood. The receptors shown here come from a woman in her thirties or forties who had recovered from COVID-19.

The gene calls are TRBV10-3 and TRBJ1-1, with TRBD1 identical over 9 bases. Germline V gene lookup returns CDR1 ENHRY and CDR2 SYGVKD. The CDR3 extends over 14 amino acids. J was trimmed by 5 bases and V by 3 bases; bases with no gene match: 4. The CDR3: CAISDGQGTTEAFF. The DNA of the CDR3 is TGTGCCATCAGTGACGGACAGGGGACGACTGAAGCTTTCTTT.

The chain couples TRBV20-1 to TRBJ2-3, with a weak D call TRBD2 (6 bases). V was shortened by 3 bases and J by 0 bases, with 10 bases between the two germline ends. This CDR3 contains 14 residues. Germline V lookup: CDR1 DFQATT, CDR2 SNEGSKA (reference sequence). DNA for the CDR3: TGCAGTGCTAGTGTAGCGGCTAGCACAGATACGCAGTATTTT. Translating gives CSASVAASTDTQYF.

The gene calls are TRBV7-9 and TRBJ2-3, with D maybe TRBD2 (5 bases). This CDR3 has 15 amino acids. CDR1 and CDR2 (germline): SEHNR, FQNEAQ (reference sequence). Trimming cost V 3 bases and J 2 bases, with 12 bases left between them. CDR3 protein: CASSFGNTPTDTQYF. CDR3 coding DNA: TGTGCCAGCAGCTTCGGGAACACTCCCACAGATACGCAGTATTTT.

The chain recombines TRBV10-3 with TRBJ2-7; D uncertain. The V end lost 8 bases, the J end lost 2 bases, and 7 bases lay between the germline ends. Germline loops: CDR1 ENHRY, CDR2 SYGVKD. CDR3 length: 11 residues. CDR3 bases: TGTGCCATCGCGGCAGCCTACGAGCAGTACTTC. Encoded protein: CAIAAAYEQYF.

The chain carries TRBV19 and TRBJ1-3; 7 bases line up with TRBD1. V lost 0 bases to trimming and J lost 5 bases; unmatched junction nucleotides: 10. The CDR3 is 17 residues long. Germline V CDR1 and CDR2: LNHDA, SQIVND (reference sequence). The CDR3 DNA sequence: TGTGCCAGTAGTATAGATCTATTTGGGACAGATAGAAACACCATATATTTT. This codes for CASSIDLFGTDRNTIYF. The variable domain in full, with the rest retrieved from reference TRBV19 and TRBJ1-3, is DGGITQSPKYLFRKEGQNVTLSCEQNLNHDAMYWYRQDPGQGLRLIYYSQIVNDFQKGDIAEGYSVSREKKESFPLTVTSAQKNPTAFYLCASSIDLFGTDRNTIYFGEGSWLTVV.

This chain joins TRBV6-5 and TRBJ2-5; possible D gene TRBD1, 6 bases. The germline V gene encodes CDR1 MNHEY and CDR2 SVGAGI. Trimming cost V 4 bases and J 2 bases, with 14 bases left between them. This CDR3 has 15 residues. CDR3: CASSSAGAAQETQYF. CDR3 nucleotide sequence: TGTGCCAGCAGTTCAGCAGGGGCTGCGCAAGAGACCCAGTACTTC.

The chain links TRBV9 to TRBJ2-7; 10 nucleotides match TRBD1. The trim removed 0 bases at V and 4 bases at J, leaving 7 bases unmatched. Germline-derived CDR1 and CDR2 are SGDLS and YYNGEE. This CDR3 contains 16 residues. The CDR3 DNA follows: TGTGCCAGCAGCGTAGGGGAGACAGGGGGCGGATACGAGCAGTACTTC. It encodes CASSVGETGGGYEQYF.

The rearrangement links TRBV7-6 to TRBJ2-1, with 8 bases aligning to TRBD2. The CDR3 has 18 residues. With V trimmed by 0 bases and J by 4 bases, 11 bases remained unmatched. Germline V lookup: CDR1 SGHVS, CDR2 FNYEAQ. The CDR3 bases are TGTGCCAGCAGCTTAGCGGGGCCCCGGGGGGGCCAGTACAATGAGCAGTTCTTC. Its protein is CASSLAGPRGGQYNEQFF.

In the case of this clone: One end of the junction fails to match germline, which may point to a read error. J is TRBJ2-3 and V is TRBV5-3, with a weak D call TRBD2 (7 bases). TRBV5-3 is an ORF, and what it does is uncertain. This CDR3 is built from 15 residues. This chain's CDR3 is CARRLGGGGTDTQYF. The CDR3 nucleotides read TGTGCCAGAAGGTTGGGCGGGGGCGGCACAGATACGCAGTATTTT.

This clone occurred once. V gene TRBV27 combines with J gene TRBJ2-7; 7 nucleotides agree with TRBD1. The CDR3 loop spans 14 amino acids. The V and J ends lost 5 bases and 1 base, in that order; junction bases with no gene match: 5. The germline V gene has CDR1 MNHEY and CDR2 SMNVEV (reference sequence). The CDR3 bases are TGTGCCAGCAGTGTACAGGGGCTGTCCTACGAGCAGTACTTC. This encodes CASSVQGLSYEQYF.

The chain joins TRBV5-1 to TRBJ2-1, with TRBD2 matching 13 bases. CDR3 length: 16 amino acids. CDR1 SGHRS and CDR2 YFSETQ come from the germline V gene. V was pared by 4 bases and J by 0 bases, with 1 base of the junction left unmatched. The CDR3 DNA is TGCGCCAGCAGCAGGACTAGCGGGAGCTCCTACAATGAGCAGTTCTTC. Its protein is CASSRTSGSSYNEQFF.

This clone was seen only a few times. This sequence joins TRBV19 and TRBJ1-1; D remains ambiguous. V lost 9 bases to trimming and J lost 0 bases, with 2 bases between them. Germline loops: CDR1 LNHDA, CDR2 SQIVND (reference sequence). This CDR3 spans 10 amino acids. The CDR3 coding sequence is TGTGCCAGCATGAACACTGAAGCTTTCTTT. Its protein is CASMNTEAFF.

As DNA, the CDR3 is TGTGCCAGCAGCACGACAGGGTTAGGTTACGAGCAGTACTTC. It encodes CASSTTGLGYEQYF. The genes are TRBV9 and TRBJ2-7, with TRBD1 matching over 7 bases. J was trimmed by 4 bases and V by 4 bases; bases with no gene match: 8. The CDR3 is 14 residues long. Germline CDR1 is SGDLS and CDR2 is YYNGEE.

CDR3 amino acids: CASSYQTGEANYGYTF. CDR3 DNA: TGCGCCAGCAGCTACCAGACAGGAGAAGCTAACTATGGCTACACCTTC. The chain carries TRBV5-1 and TRBJ1-2; D is perhaps TRBD1 (6 bases). V lost 3 bases, J lost 0 bases, and 15 bases lay in between. This CDR3 has 16 residues. CDR1 and CDR2 (germline): SGHRS, YFSETQ.

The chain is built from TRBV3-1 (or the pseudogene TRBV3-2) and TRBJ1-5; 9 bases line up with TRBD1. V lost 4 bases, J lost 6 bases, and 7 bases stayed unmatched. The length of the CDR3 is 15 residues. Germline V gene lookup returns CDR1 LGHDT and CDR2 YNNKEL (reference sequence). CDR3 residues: CASSLTTGGGQPQHF. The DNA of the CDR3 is TGTGCCAGCAGCCTCACCACAGGGGGCGGTCAGCCCCAGCATTTT.